The present TCR beta chain was sequenced within a study of CXCR3-negative and CXCR3-positive naive CD8 T cells. Study-wide context: With about 1.5 +/- 0.3 million reads per library, the TRB reads numbered 110 million to 150 million in total. Study-wide results and limits: Partly lower CXCR3 expression followed cryopreservation, and most assays relied on fresh PBMCs. Much lower diversity was found in memory CD8+ cells, while both naive subsets had comparably high diversity.

Concerning this clonotype: Its antigen remains unknown.

CDR1 is MNHNS, CDR2 SASEGT, per germline. The CDR3 has 13 residues. The libraries of TRB cDNA were prepared using 5' RACE with UMI labels. No DNA is given; TCRdb re-called the 5' RACE reads and lists each CDR3 protein once. The sample holds around 96,000 distinct CDR3 sequences. The source of this sequence is a human donor in good health. Some clones in this sample may be carry-over from other donors' samples. The sample consisted of naive CXCR3- CD8+ T cells from blood. Subset: CD45RO-CCR7+CD27+CD95- naive CD8+ T cells lacking CXCR3 (TNR3-). This chain uses TRBV6-1 with TRBJ1-1. This CDR3 reads CASSAYMNTEAFF.